A single sample is the source of the 26 T cell receptor beta chains below, sequenced in a study of identical twins. TCRdb itself ran the 5' RACE reads through MiXCR, one entry per CDR3 protein. Seen here are about 790,000 distinct CDR3 sequences, 15% to 20% observed once, and the top ten hold around 14%. These records were also assigned to another study, of T cells expressing NK-cell markers.

Sequencing was done on a sample of PBMCs. These receptor sequences come from a woman aged 18 to 35 in good health.

This clonotype was counted ten times or more. This CDR3 reads CASSLEAGELFF. The CDR3 DNA follows: TGTGCCAGCAGTTTAGAGGCCGGGGAGCTGTTTTTT. This chain uses TRBV12-3 or TRBV12-4 with TRBJ2-2; D unresolved. Trimming took off 1 base at V and 6 bases at J, with 3 bases between the two ends. This CDR3 region has 12 residues.

The sample holds many counts of this clonotype. The chain combines TRBV5-5 with TRBJ2-1; 11 bases line up with TRBD2. Germline V CDR1 and CDR2: SGHKS, YYEKEE (reference sequence). V shed 4 bases and J 4 bases; nucleotides not matched to a gene: 4. The CDR3 consists of 15 residues. CDR3 DNA sequence: TGTGCCAGCAGCGCCGGGACTAGCGGATACAATGAGCAGTTCTTC. Translation gives CASSAGTSGYNEQFF. Variable domain in full (rest from reference TRBV5-5 and TRBJ2-1): DAGVTQSPTHLIKTRGQQVTLRCSPISGHKSVSWYQQVLGQGPQFIFQYYEKEERGRGNFPDRFSARQFPNYSSELNVNALLLGDSALYLCASSAGTSGYNEQFFGPGTRLTVL.

This clonotype was detected a few times. The V gene is TRBV7-2, the J gene TRBJ2-2; D not resolved. The CDR3 covers 14 residues. Germline loops: CDR1 SGHTA, CDR2 FQGNSA. With 6 bases removed from V and 6 bases from J, the gap between germline ends came to 14 bases. The CDR3 here is CASRFWGRSGELFF. The CDR3 DNA sequence: TGTGCCAGCAGGTTCTGGGGTCGGTCCGGGGAGCTGTTTTTT.

The CDR3 coding sequence is TGTGCCAGCAGCGATGGACAGGGTAGTAGGGCACCCCTCCACTTT. This translates into CASSDGQGSRAPLHF. The V and J genes are TRBV9 and TRBJ1-6; 8 bases match TRBD1. This CDR3 spans 15 amino acids. Germline CDR1 and CDR2: SGDLS and YYNGEE. Losses at the gene ends were 3 bases for V and 11 bases for J; bases not matched to a gene: 10.

The chain's CDR3 is CASSLFSGTGMYEQYF. CDR3 DNA sequence: TGTGCCAGCAGCTTATTTTCTGGAACAGGGATGTACGAGCAGTACTTC. V and J are TRBV11-2 and TRBJ2-7, with D perhaps TRBD1 (6 bases). Looked up from germline, CDR1 is SGHAT and CDR2 is FQNNGV. The CDR3 spans 16 residues. V was cut by 2 bases and J by 4 bases, with 18 bases left in between.

J is TRBJ2-1 and V is TRBV20-1; 7 bases line up with TRBD2. V shed 8 bases and J 8 bases; nucleotides not matched to a gene: 6. This CDR3 is 11 amino acids long. Germline assignment: CDR1 DFQATT and CDR2 SNEGSKA (reference sequence). The CDR3 DNA is TGCAGTCGGGGGACTAACCATGAGCAGTTCTTC. Amino acid sequence: CSRGTNHEQFF.

This clonotype was detected a few times. In DNA form, the CDR3 reads TGTGCCAGCAGTTACAGACTAGCGGGGGCGGAGACCCAGTACTTC. Translating gives CASSYRLAGAETQYF. The chain recombines TRBV6-5 with TRBJ2-5; TRBD2 matches at 12 bases. CDR1 MNHEY and CDR2 SVGAGI come from the germline V gene. Trimming at V came to 2 bases and at J to 5 bases, leaving 3 bases not matched to a gene. The CDR3 covers 15 residues.

The chain combines TRBV30 with TRBJ1-2; the D is unclear. In germline, CDR1 is GTSNPN, CDR2 SVGIG (reference sequence). The CDR3 contains 11 residues. V lost 0 bases, J lost 2 bases, and 1 base lay in between. CDR3 nucleotide sequence: TGTGCCTGGAGTGTAAACTATGGCTACACCTTC. This gives the protein CAWSVNYGYTF.

This clonotype showed up just a few times. The chain is built from TRBV27 and TRBJ1-5; 7 bases agree with TRBD1. The CDR3 loop spans 15 amino acids. From germline, CDR1 is MNHEY and CDR2 SMNVEV (reference sequence). After removal of 5 bases from V and 6 bases from J, the junction contained 10 bases not matched to a gene. The CDR3 DNA is TGTGCCAGCAGTATAGGGGCAGGGGGGGGTCAGCCCCAGCATTTT. Protein product: CASSIGAGGGQPQHF.

This clonotype showed up just a few times. This sequence joins TRBV5-4 and TRBJ2-7; D is possibly TRBD2 (6 bases). The germline CDR1 and CDR2 sequences are SGHNT and YYREEE (reference sequence). Trimming took 4 bases from V and 4 from J, leaving 18 bases between them. The CDR3 is 15 amino acids. The CDR3 DNA is TGTGCCAGCAGCCTGGGACTCGCTCTAAATTACGAGCAGTACTTC. The encoded protein is CASSLGLALNYEQYF.

The rearrangement uses TRBV2 and TRBJ2-7; maybe TRBD2 (5 bases). Germline-derived CDR1 and CDR2 are SNHLY and FYNNEI. CDR3 length: 17 residues. The V end lost 4 bases, the J end lost 7 bases, and 26 bases lay between the germline ends. The CDR3 nucleotides read TGTGCCAGCAGTGGACCACGGGATATGGTTTACCCGCGTGAGCAGTACTTC. Translation gives CASSGPRDMVYPREQYF.

The chain is built from TRBV27 and TRBJ2-7; D is uncertain. The CDR3 contains 17 residues. In germline, CDR1 is MNHEY, CDR2 SMNVEV (reference sequence). V was clipped by 7 bases and J by 3 bases, with 25 bases between them. The CDR3 DNA reads as TGTGCCAGCACTTTTCTGACTTGCCATGAGAGATACTACGAGCAGTACTTC. Residues: CASTFLTCHERYYEQYF.

This clonotype has a handful of counts. The CDR3 DNA is TGTGCCAGCAGCCATTTAAGGAGGGGACACAGATACGAGCAGTACTTC. Protein sequence: CASSHLRRGHRYEQYF. The rearrangement links TRBV3-1 to TRBJ2-7, with D tentatively TRBD1 or TRBD2 (6 bases each). Trimming left V 3 bases short and J 4 bases short, with 19 bases between. In germline, CDR1 is LGHDT, CDR2 YNNKEL (reference sequence). The CDR3 sequence is 16 residues long.

The rearrangement uses TRBV12-3 or TRBV12-4 and TRBJ2-1, with 12 bases aligning to TRBD2. The CDR3 loop spans 18 amino acids. Losses at the gene ends were 6 bases for V and 4 bases for J; bases not matched to a gene: 13. CDR3 sequence reads: CASSPPPTSGGLYNEQFF. The CDR3, as DNA: TGTGCCAGCAGCCCTCCCCCGACTAGCGGGGGATTATACAATGAGCAGTTCTTC.

This clonotype was observed a few times. The J gene is TRBJ2-1, the V gene TRBV7-9, with TRBD2 identical over 11 bases. In germline, CDR1 is SEHNR, CDR2 FQNEAQ (reference sequence). This CDR3 is built from 15 residues. V shed 5 bases and J 6 bases; nucleotides not matched to a gene: 6. This CDR3 reads CASSRTSGSGNEQFF. The CDR3 region has the DNA TGTGCCAGCAGCAGAACTAGCGGGAGCGGCAATGAGCAGTTCTTC.

This clonotype has a handful of counts. V gene TRBV3-1 combines with J gene TRBJ2-7; possible D gene TRBD2, 6 bases. V dropped 2 bases and J dropped 3 bases, with 17 bases sitting between them. The CDR3 consists of 16 residues. In germline, CDR1 is LGHDT, CDR2 YNNKEL (reference sequence). CDR3 sequence (DNA): TGTGCCAGCAGCCAAAATTTCCCGGGACTCGACTACGAGCAGTACTTC. As protein: CASSQNFPGLDYEQYF.

In this sample, this clonotype turned up a few times. A read error may explain this, as a much larger clone is one base away. CDR3 in amino acids: CASSFTVYEQYF. The CDR3 nucleotides are TGTGCCAGCAGTTTTACGGTCTACGAGCAGTACTTC. The gene calls are TRBV12-3 or TRBV12-4 and TRBJ2-7; unclear D gene. With 3 bases removed from V and 3 bases from J, the gap between germline ends came to 6 bases. The CDR3 is 12 amino acids.

This clonotype was counted a few times. The J gene is TRBJ2-7, the V gene TRBV18, with TRBD1 matching 8 bases. The CDR3 runs 14 residues. The ends lost 3 bases at V and 5 bases at J; junction bases unmatched: 6. Germline V gives CDR1 KGHSH, CDR2 LQKENI. The CDR3 region has the DNA TGTGCCAGCTCACCGCAACGGGACAGGAACGAGCAGTACTTC. The encoded protein is CASSPQRDRNEQYF.

The chain links TRBV7-9 to TRBJ2-1, with TRBD2 as a possible D gene (5 bases). The V gene's germline CDR1 is SEHNR and CDR2 FQNEAQ (reference sequence). The CDR3 runs to 15 residues. V was trimmed by 1 base and J by 7 bases, leaving 14 bases between them. This CDR3 reads CASSLGLSGINEQFF. CDR3 DNA: TGTGCCAGCAGCTTAGGGCTCTCCGGGATAAATGAGCAGTTCTTC.

This clonotype was picked up a small number of times. This rearrangement joins TRBV20-1 to TRBJ2-1; D remains unclear. The CDR3 runs 13 residues. V was clipped by 7 bases and J by 4 bases, with 14 bases between them. The V gene's germline CDR1 is DFQATT and CDR2 SNEGSKA (reference sequence). The CDR3 protein is CSVTPSQYNEQFF. The DNA of the CDR3 is TGCAGTGTCACCCCTTCCCAATACAATGAGCAGTTCTTC.

This clonotype was counted only a few times. The chain employs TRBV20-1 and TRBJ2-1; a weak D match, TRBD2 (5 bases). V was shortened by 0 bases and J by 6 bases, with 15 bases between the two germline ends. Per germline, CDR1 DFQATT and CDR2 SNEGSKA (reference sequence). The CDR3 loop spans 15 amino acids. For the CDR3, the DNA is TGCAGTGCTAGAGATCTCGGACTGCCCCTCAATGAGCAGTTCTTC. Amino acid sequence: CSARDLGLPLNEQFF.

The CDR3 DNA is TGTGCCAGCAGCGTAGGGAGGGGGCTCGGGGAGACCCAGTACTTC. Its protein is CASSVGRGLGETQYF. The V and J genes are TRBV9 and TRBJ2-5; D is possibly TRBD1 (7 bases). In germline, CDR1 is SGDLS, CDR2 YYNGEE. The V gene lost 0 bases and the J gene lost 5 bases, with 14 bases spanning the gap. CDR3 size: 15 residues.

This clonotype was counted a few times. The rearrangement joins TRBV20-1 to TRBJ1-1; a possible D gene is TRBD1 (5 bases). Trimming pared 6 bases from V and 5 bases from J, leaving 28 bases between. Germline assignment: CDR1 DFQATT and CDR2 SNEGSKA (reference sequence). The CDR3 loop spans 17 amino acids. CDR3 in amino acids: CSATRASYRLRGTEAFF. Written as DNA, the CDR3 is TGCAGTGCAACCCGGGCCTCTTATAGGTTGCGGGGGACTGAAGCTTTCTTT.

The J gene is TRBJ1-2, the V gene TRBV10-3; D is undetermined. This CDR3 comprises 13 residues. Trimming took off 7 bases at V and 4 bases at J, with 13 bases between the two ends. The germline V gene has CDR1 ENHRY and CDR2 SYGVKD. DNA of the CDR3: TGTGCCATCAAAGGGAGTTTCGGCTATGGCTACACCTTC. Its translation: CAIKGSFGYGYTF.

This clonotype has a handful of counts. In DNA form, the CDR3 reads TGCAGTGCTCTTCGGGGGCAGTACAATGAGCAGTTCTTC. This gives the protein CSALRGQYNEQFF. This rearrangement joins TRBV20-1 to TRBJ2-1, with D perhaps being TRBD1 or TRBD2 (6 bases each). This CDR3 is 13 amino acids long. CDR1 and CDR2 from the germline V gene are DFQATT and SNEGSKA (reference sequence). V was clipped by 5 bases and J by 4 bases, with 12 bases between them.

This clonotype occurred a few times. The gene calls are TRBV12-3 or TRBV12-4 and TRBJ2-1, with D possibly TRBD2 on 6 matching bases. CDR3 size: 16 residues. V lost 3 bases and J lost 4, with 16 bases in between. The DNA for the CDR3 is TGTGCCAGCAGTTTTCGGCCGGGAGCGGGTTACAATGAGCAGTTCTTC. Amino acid sequence: CASSFRPGAGYNEQFF.